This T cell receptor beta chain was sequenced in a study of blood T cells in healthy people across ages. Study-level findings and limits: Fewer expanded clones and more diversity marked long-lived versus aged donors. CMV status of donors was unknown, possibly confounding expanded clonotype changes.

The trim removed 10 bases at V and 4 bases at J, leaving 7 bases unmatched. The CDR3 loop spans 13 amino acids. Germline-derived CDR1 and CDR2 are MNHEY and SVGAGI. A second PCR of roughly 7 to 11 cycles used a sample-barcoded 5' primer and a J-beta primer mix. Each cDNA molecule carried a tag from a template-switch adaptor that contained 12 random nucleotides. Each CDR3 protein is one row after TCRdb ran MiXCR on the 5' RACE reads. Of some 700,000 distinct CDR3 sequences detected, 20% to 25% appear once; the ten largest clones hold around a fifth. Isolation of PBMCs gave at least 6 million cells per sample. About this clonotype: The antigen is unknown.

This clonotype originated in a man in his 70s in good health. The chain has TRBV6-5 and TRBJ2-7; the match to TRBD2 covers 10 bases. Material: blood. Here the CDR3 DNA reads TGTGCCACCCGAGGACTAGCGGTTTACGAGCAGTACTTC. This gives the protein CATRGLAVYEQYF.